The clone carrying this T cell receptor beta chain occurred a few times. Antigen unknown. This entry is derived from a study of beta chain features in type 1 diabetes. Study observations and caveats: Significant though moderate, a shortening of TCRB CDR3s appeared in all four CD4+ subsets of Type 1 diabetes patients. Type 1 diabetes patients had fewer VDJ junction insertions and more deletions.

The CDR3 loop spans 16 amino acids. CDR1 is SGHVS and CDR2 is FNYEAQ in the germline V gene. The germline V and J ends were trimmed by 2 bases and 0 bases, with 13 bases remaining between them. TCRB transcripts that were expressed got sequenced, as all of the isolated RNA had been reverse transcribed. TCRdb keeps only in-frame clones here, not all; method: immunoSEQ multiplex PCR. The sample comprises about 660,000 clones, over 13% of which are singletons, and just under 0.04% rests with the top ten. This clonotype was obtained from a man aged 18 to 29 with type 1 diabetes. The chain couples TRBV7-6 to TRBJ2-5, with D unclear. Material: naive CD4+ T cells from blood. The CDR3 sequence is CASSLQPRTYQETQYF. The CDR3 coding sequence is TGTGCCAGCAGCTTACAACCGAGGACGTACCAAGAGACCCAGTACTTC.